This section outlines one T cell receptor beta chain sequence together with its context. CD4+ cells underwent separation, giving CD45RA+ naive and CD45RA-negative memory subsets. For sorted subsets, 150 to 200 ng DNA per replicate equaled 30,000 or so T cell genomes. Generated by immunoSEQ multiplex PCR, the TCRdb table keeps only in-frame clones and is missing some. The repertoire has a few hundred thousand clones, roughly 97% of them found once; the top ten carry 0.057%. Germline V gives CDR1 SGDLS, CDR2 YYNGEE. The CDR3 has 15 amino acids. V dropped 0 bases and J dropped 5; count of bases not matched to a gene: 3. These data originate in a study of shared clonotypes between healthy human individuals. For the study at large: Each donor contributed plates that comprised three CD4 naive, three CD4 memory, two CD8 naive and one CD8 memory.

The clonotype comes from a woman aged 25 to 39 in good health. The chain carries TRBV9 and TRBJ1-5, with 9 bases aligning to TRBD1. Material for sequencing was naive CD4+ T cells sorted from blood. Subset given: CD45RA+ positively selected. The CDR3: CASSVAWDRDQPQHF. CDR3 DNA: TGTGCCAGCAGCGTAGCCTGGGACAGGGATCAGCCCCAGCATTTT.